This T cell receptor beta chain was profiled in a study of blood T cell repertoires in COVID-19. Study information: The cDNA or gDNA used as material had been derived from T cells, B-cell-depleted T cells, or PBMCs.

From germline, CDR1 is GTSNPN and CDR2 SVGIG (reference sequence). Trimming took off 5 bases at V and 5 bases at J, with 13 bases between the two ends. There are 13 residues in the CDR3. In the study's own analysis: Estimation of nucleated cell counts was performed using reference gene primer amplification. Clones were sequenced by immunoSEQ multiplex PCR, and TCRdb holds only the in-frame ones, with some missing. V and J calls plus clone size are reproduced from that table; the DNA served to infer D and trimming. The sample shows 150,000 to 250,000 clones, 75% to 85% of them seen only once. Everyone who took part was 18 to 89 years old, and they came from some 23 US areas.

The chain recombines TRBV30 with TRBJ1-5, with D perhaps matching TRBD1 (5 bases). The TCR originated in a man aged 40-55 years who had recovered from COVID-19. Sequences were obtained from PBMCs or T cells enriched from blood (not recorded which). Here the CDR3 reads CAWAREGDQPQHF. CDR3 DNA: TGTGCCTGGGCCCGTGAAGGGGATCAGCCCCAGCATTTT.